A single sample gave rise to the 26 T cell receptor beta chains below, sequenced in a study of prognosis after radiotherapy for stage I lung cancer (dated by TCRdb to the early 2020s). The sequencing machine was an Illumina HiSeq 3000. Two rounds of multiplex PCR were used to amplify the TCR beta CDR3 region from genomic DNA. In the first PCR round, primers specific to each TRBV and TRBJ gene were used, and the primer sequences were filed in Chinese patent CN105087789A. The public reads were reanalyzed by TCRdb: fastp trimming at Q25, MiXCR alignment, in-frame beta chains only. Under each unique CDR3 protein, matching rows form one entry showing the most common genes and DNA. The sample table holds 15,000 to 20,000 distinct CDR3 sequences, of which under 55% were seen once. Of the sample, about two fifths is held by the ten largest clones. Sequencing used PBMCs, obtained before or after stereotactic body radiation therapy (not recorded which). These receptor sequences come from a donor over 45 with non-small cell lung cancer.

With respect to this clonotype: A junction end diverges from the germline sequence, so it may reflect a read error. The chain combines TRBV6-5 with TRBJ2-5, with D perhaps TRBD1 (5 bases). CDR1 is MNHEY and CDR2 is SVGAGI in the germline V gene. The CDR3 has 15 amino acids. CDR3 bases: TGTGTCAGCAGTTACTTGCCAGGGCGGCAAGAGACCCAGTACTTC. Translated, it gives CVSSYLPGRQETQYF.

By share of the sample, this clonotype is medium-sized (0.01 to 0.1%). This chain's CDR3 is CASRLTSGGPNTGELFF. Written as DNA, the CDR3 is TGTGCCAGCAGGCTGACTAGCGGGGGACCGAACACCGGGGAGCTGTTTTTT. The rearrangement links TRBV6-5 to TRBJ2-2; TRBD2 matches 12 bases. After removal of 6 bases from V and 0 bases from J, the junction contained 5 bases not matched to a gene. This CDR3 has 17 residues. Germline lookup yields CDR1 MNHEY and CDR2 SVGAGI.

In its sample, this clonotype was seen many times. The chain combines TRBV7-3 with TRBJ1-1, with D maybe TRBD1 (5 bases). V gave up 2 bases and J gave up 3 bases, with 13 bases separating them. The V gene's germline CDR1 is SGHTA and CDR2 FQGTGA. The CDR3 is 15 residues long. CDR3 bases: TGTGCCAGCAGCTTAGACCCAGGGACGCACACTGAAGCTTTCTTT. Protein: CASSLDPGTHTEAFF.

This clonotype was seen many times. The rearrangement links TRBV24-1 to TRBJ1-5; D is unclear. From germline, CDR1 is KGHDR and CDR2 SFDVKD. This CDR3 has 16 amino acids. V gave up 4 bases and J gave up 0 bases, with 12 bases separating them. CDR3 protein: CATSEGSFSSNQPQHF. The CDR3 coding sequence is TGTGCCACCAGTGAGGGTTCTTTTTCTAGCAATCAGCCCCAGCATTTT.

V gene TRBV28 combines with J gene TRBJ2-1; D may be TRBD2 (7 bases). Germline V gives CDR1 MDHEN, CDR2 SYDVKM. The CDR3 contains 16 residues. V shed 6 bases and J shed 0 bases, with 15 bases lying between them. Here the CDR3 DNA reads TGTGCCAGCAGCTCACTCGGGGGGCTCTCCTACAATGAGCAGTTCTTC. It is translated as CASSSLGGLSYNEQFF.

In regard to this clonotype: A far larger clone is off by one base, so a read error is likely. V gene TRBV11-2 combines with J gene TRBJ2-1; tentatively, D is TRBD1 or TRBD2 (6 bases each). V lost 2 bases to trimming and J lost 10 bases, with 15 bases between them. CDR1 is SGHAT and CDR2 is FQNNGV in the germline V gene. The CDR3 length is 14 residues. CDR3 DNA: TGTGCCAGCAGCTTAATCATCGGGGGCCACGAGCAGTTCTTC. Amino acid sequence: CASSLIIGGHEQFF. The full variable domain, with the rest looked up from reference TRBV11-2 and TRBJ2-1, is EAGVAQSPRYKIIEKRQSVAFWCNPISGHATLYWYQQILGQGPKLLIQFQNNGVVDDSQLPKDRFSAERLKGVDSTLKIQPAKLEDSAVYLCASSLIIGGHEQFFGPGTRLTVL.

About this clonotype: A much larger clonotype is one base distant, so this may be a read error. The J gene is TRBJ2-7, the V gene TRBV5-6; 8 nucleotides align to TRBD1. This CDR3 is built from 14 residues. V lost 0 bases and J lost 13; bases outside the gene matches: 12. The germline V gene encodes CDR1 SGHDT and CDR2 YYEEEE. The CDR3 DNA sequence: TGTGCCAGCAGCTTGGGACAGGGGACCCCCCCTGTTTACTTC. Its protein product is CASSLGQGTPPVYF.

This clonotype was seen at least ten times. The genes are TRBV7-6 and TRBJ2-7; 8 bases align to TRBD1. There are 14 residues in the CDR3. J lost 3 bases, V lost 5 bases, and 6 bases had no gene match. CDR1 is SGHVS and CDR2 is FNYEAQ in the germline V gene. CDR3 sequence: CASSSRTGNYEQYF. In DNA, the CDR3 is TGTGCCAGCAGCAGCAGGACAGGGAACTACGAGCAGTACTTC.

Many counts were recorded for this clonotype. The chain combines TRBV2 with TRBJ1-1; 11 bases align to TRBD1. The CDR3 has 13 amino acids. J lost 5 bases, V lost 6 bases, and 2 bases had no gene match. The germline CDR1 and CDR2 sequences are SNHLY and FYNNEI. The CDR3, as DNA: TGTGCCAGCAGGGACAGGGGGCTAACTGAAGCTTTCTTT. Amino acids: CASRDRGLTEAFF.

This clonotype appeared many times. This sequence joins TRBV7-8 and TRBJ1-1, with D possibly TRBD1 on 6 matching bases. This CDR3 is 14 amino acids long. The V gene lost 3 bases and the J gene lost 1 base, with 9 bases spanning the gap. Germline V gene lookup returns CDR1 SGHVS and CDR2 FQNEAQ. DNA for the CDR3: TGTGCCAGCAGCTTGGGACACGCGAACACTGAAGCTTTCTTT. Encoded protein: CASSLGHANTEAFF.

The rearrangement links TRBV7-9 to TRBJ1-2; the match to TRBD1 covers 10 bases. V dropped 5 bases and J dropped 4; count of bases not matched to a gene: 16. CDR1 SEHNR and CDR2 FQNEAQ come from the germline V gene (reference sequence). This CDR3 is built from 18 residues. CDR3 DNA: TGTGCCAGCAGCCATATACCCGGGACAGGGGAAAACCTCTATGGCTACACCTTC. Its protein product is CASSHIPGTGENLYGYTF.

This clonotype was seen at least ten times. The chain employs TRBV11-2 and TRBJ2-7; D remains unclear. Germline-derived CDR1 and CDR2 are SGHAT and FQNNGV. CDR3 size: 12 residues. V was shortened by 5 bases and J by 7 bases, with 12 bases between the two germline ends. Here the CDR3 DNA reads TGTGCCAGCAGCCCCCCGGGTTATGAGCAGTACTTC. Residues: CASSPPGYEQYF.

This clonotype is judged medium-sized. The rearrangement joins TRBV27 to TRBJ2-7, with D tentatively TRBD1 or TRBD2 (6 bases each). Germline CDR1 reads MNHEY; CDR2 reads SMNVEV (reference sequence). This CDR3 comprises 13 residues. Trimming removed 4 bases at V and 0 bases at J, with 7 bases between. This CDR3 reads CASSSGASYEQYF. The CDR3, as DNA: TGTGCCAGCAGTTCGGGGGCCTCCTACGAGCAGTACTTC.

Remarks on this clonotype: This likely reflects a read error, since a far larger clone is one base away. This CDR3 reads CASSEVASGFAYDQYF. The CDR3 DNA follows: TGTGCCAGCAGTGAAGTGGCTAGCGGGTTTGCCTACGATCAGTACTTC. The J gene is TRBJ2-7, the V gene TRBV6-4, with TRBD2 matching over 8 bases. The CDR3 length is 16 residues. Germline-derived CDR1 and CDR2 are MRHNA and SNTAGT.

This clonotype was detected ten times or more. The chain carries TRBV29-1 and TRBJ2-7, with 16 bases aligning to TRBD2. The V gene end was trimmed by 4 bases and the J gene end by 11 bases; junction bases not matched to a gene: 11. The CDR3 extends over 15 amino acids. The germline V gene encodes CDR1 SQVTM and CDR2 ANQGSEA. CDR3 protein: CSVVVGTSGRAMEYF. The CDR3 coding sequence is TGCAGCGTTGTGGTAGGGACTAGCGGGAGGGCCATGGAGTACTTC.

The chain joins TRBV6-1 to TRBJ2-7; D gene ambiguous. V was trimmed by 3 bases and J by 6 bases, leaving 9 bases between them. The CDR3 covers 12 residues. Germline V gene data show CDR1 as MNHNS and CDR2 as SASEGT. The CDR3 DNA is TGTGCCAGCAGTGACCTCGTCTGCGAGCAGTACTTC. Its translation: CASSDLVCEQYF.

This clonotype has a count of ten or more. The chain carries TRBV7-2 and TRBJ2-7; D might be TRBD1 or TRBD2, each matching 6 bases. This CDR3 comprises 16 residues. V was clipped by 4 bases and J by 4 bases, with 20 bases between them. Germline V CDR1 and CDR2: SGHTA, FQGNSA. CDR3 region: CASSYGAGRGGYEQYF. As DNA, the CDR3 is TGTGCCAGCAGCTATGGTGCGGGGCGAGGGGGATACGAGCAGTACTTC.

This clonotype was picked up many times. The rearrangement links TRBV19 to TRBJ2-5; possible D gene TRBD2, 5 bases. The CDR3 has 13 amino acids. CDR1 and CDR2 from the germline V gene are LNHDA and SQIVND (reference sequence). Trimming shortened V by 7 bases and J by 5 bases, and 14 bases separated the two germline ends. DNA of the CDR3: TGTGCCAGTACCCGATCCGGGGTGGAGACCCAGTACTTC. It is translated as CASTRSGVETQYF.

The CDR3 nucleotides are TGTGCCAGTAGTAGGGTCCCAGTTACTGAGCAGTTCTTC. Translating gives CASSRVPVTEQFF. The J gene is TRBJ2-1, the V gene TRBV19; the D is unclear. The CDR3 runs to 13 residues. Germline CDR1 reads LNHDA; CDR2 reads SQIVND (reference sequence). Trimming removed 4 bases from V and 9 bases from J, with 13 bases in between.

Turning to this clonotype: This sequence is one base from a far larger clone and is likely a read error. V is TRBV6-9 and J is TRBJ2-1; D is uncertain. Trimming cost V 4 bases and J 3 bases, with 13 bases left between them. CDR1 MNHGY and CDR2 SVAAGI come from the germline V gene. The length of the CDR3 is 15 residues. The CDR3 coding sequence is TGTGCCAGCAGTTCGCCCCATCGGAACTACAATGAGCAGTTCTTC. Translation gives CASSSPHRNYNEQFF.

This clonotype was observed many times. The chain joins TRBV30 to TRBJ1-1, with unresolved D. V was shortened by 2 bases and J by 0 bases, with 7 bases between the two germline ends. This CDR3 spans 13 amino acids. Germline CDR1 and CDR2: GTSNPN and SVGIG (reference sequence). The CDR3 DNA reads as TGTGCCTGGAGTTTCAACCTGAACACTGAAGCTTTCTTT. Protein: CAWSFNLNTEAFF.

By frequency in the sample, this clonotype is medium-sized. The rearrangement joins TRBV20-1 to TRBJ1-2; D ambiguous. CDR1 is DFQATT and CDR2 is SNEGSKA in the germline V gene (reference sequence). The V and J ends lost 2 bases and 3 bases respectively, with 7 bases between them. The CDR3 sequence is 12 residues long. The CDR3 DNA reads as TGCAGTGCTAGAAATAGGGACTATGGCTACACCTTC. It is translated as CSARNRDYGYTF.

This clonotype was seen many times. The chain is built from TRBV5-1 and TRBJ2-1; 8 bases agree with TRBD2. V gave up 2 bases and J gave up 3 bases; unmatched junction bases: 7. This CDR3 has 16 residues. From germline, CDR1 is SGHRS and CDR2 YFSETQ. The chain's CDR3 is CASSFQEAGDYNEQFF. CDR3 nucleotide sequence: TGCGCCAGCAGCTTTCAGGAAGCGGGAGACTACAATGAGCAGTTCTTC.

The DNA of the CDR3 is TGTGCCAGCAGTCCCCCCTGGGGTGGCACAGATACGCAGTATTTT. Amino acid sequence: CASSPPWGGTDTQYF. The chain joins TRBV12-3 or TRBV12-4 to TRBJ2-3; D remains unclear. The ends were cut back, 5 bases at V and 1 base at J, with 13 bases in the middle. The CDR3 has 15 residues.

At least ten counts were recorded for this clonotype. J is TRBJ2-7 and V is TRBV10-2, with D tentatively TRBD1 (5 bases). Per germline, CDR1 WSHSY and CDR2 SAAADI. Trimming took 8 bases from V and 9 from J, leaving 23 bases between them. The CDR3 runs to 14 residues. The CDR3 sequence is CASGDLSRVGRQYF. CDR3 bases: TGCGCCAGCGGAGACCTTTCCAGGGTAGGACGGCAGTACTTC.

V is TRBV6-1 and J is TRBJ2-1; 9 nucleotides match TRBD2. The CDR3 sequence is 13 residues long. Germline CDR1 reads MNHNS; CDR2 reads SASEGT. J gave up 2 bases and V 8 bases, and 1 base lay outside the gene matches. The CDR3 coding sequence is TGTGCCAGCGCGGGGGGGCCCTACAATGAGCAGTTCTTC. The encoded protein is CASAGGPYNEQFF.